The entry that follows covers one T cell receptor (beta chain) sequence. Systemic immunosuppression or autoimmune disease history was grounds to exclude patients. This entry comes from a study of OX40 agonist ivuxolimab in advanced cancers. About the research overall: Partial responses occurred in Three dose-escalation patients, one with hepatocellular carcinoma and two with cutaneous melanoma.

The table came from immunoSEQ multiplex PCR; TCRdb's copy has only in-frame clones and leaves some out. The sample shows more than 70,000 clones, around 85% of them seen only once. V was pared by 4 bases and J by 7 bases, with 8 bases between. This CDR3 has 12 residues. Germline V gives CDR1 LNHNV, CDR2 YYDKDF (reference sequence). This rearrangement joins TRBV15 to TRBJ1-5; maybe TRBD1 (6 bases). This specimen was CD4+ or CD8+ T cells sorted from blood, taken in a trial of the OX40 agonist ivuxolimab. This sequence originates from an adult with an advanced solid tumor such as melanoma, head and neck, liver or kidney cancer. CDR3 residues: CATSIGGQPQHF. Here the CDR3 DNA reads TGTGCCACCAGCATAGGGGGGCAGCCCCAGCATTTT.